This section outlines one TCR beta chain sequence together with its context. Antigen: not known. Libraries of TCR beta came from quantitative 5'-RACE with molecular barcodes. TCRdb analysed the 5' RACE reads with MiXCR anew, one entry per CDR3 protein. The sample shows hundreds of thousands of distinct CDR3 sequences, roughly 25% of them seen only once. These data come from a study of CD8 T cells in ankylosing spondylitis. Points from the study as a whole: What seemed typical of ankylosing spondylitis blood was a TCR beta motif built from roughly eight highly homologous variants. Reports of some motif variants in reactive arthritis synovial fluid and blood predate this one.

This CDR3 spans 20 amino acids. V lost 4 bases to trimming and J lost 2 bases; unmatched junction nucleotides: 15. From germline, CDR1 is SGHRS and CDR2 YFSETQ. Sequencing input: blood, either unsorted or a sorted T cell fraction (not recorded which). This sequence was found in a male donor with ankylosing spondylitis or in good health (not recorded which). The chain carries TRBV5-1 and TRBJ2-1; 13 bases line up with TRBD2. This CDR3 reads CASSRTPGLAGNGTYNEQFF. The CDR3 bases are TGCGCCAGCAGCAGAACACCGGGACTAGCGGGGAACGGCACCTACAATGAGCAGTTCTTC.